This T cell receptor (beta chain) was sequenced for a study of cytomegalovirus exposure and HLA in healthy donors. Study-wide background: In an earlier analysis, 95 million to 130 million unique TCR beta sequences were found from about 180 million T cells.

This clone was seen only a few times. Between the trimmed V and J ends, which lost 3 bases and 3 bases, there was a span of 8 bases. Germline V CDR1 and CDR2: MDHEN, SYDVKM. This CDR3 has 14 amino acids. Sampled while nominally healthy, donors likely had unrecorded immune exposures. The PCR was carried out with 60 Vbeta primers and 13 Jbeta primers. The method was immunoSEQ multiplex PCR; TCRdb's version includes in-frame clones alone and lacks a portion of them. The data show 150,000 to 200,000 clones, approximately 86% seen once. Sequencing was carried out using PBMCs. This TCR was sampled from a woman aged 18-29 years in good health and CMV-seronegative. The V call is TRBV28, the J call TRBJ1-4; the D gene is possibly TRBD1 (6 bases). The CDR3 nucleotides are TGTGCCAGCAGTTTGGGGGCTGCTAATGAAAAACTGTTTTTT. This sequence encodes CASSLGAANEKLFF.